This TCR beta chain appears in the sequencing data of a study of graft-versus-host responses after intestinal transplantation (dated by TCRdb to about 2021). Background on the whole study: Recipients received multivisceral, liver-intestinal, or isolated intestinal transplants. Every recipient was given anti-thymocyte globulin induction, then maintenance tacrolimus and steroids for approximately 3 years. After intestinal transplantation, graft-versus-host and host-versus-graft alloreactive T cell clones were followed in the graft, circulation and bone marrow using bulk TCR-beta CDR3 sequencing. To identify alloreactive clones, pre-transplant mixed lymphocyte reaction products were sequenced and compared with unstimulated pre-transplant donor and recipient T cells. The cohort enrolled around 25 intestinal transplant recipients including one retransplant, and a few patients lacking pretransplant specimens were excluded. Donor T cell macrochimerism was defined as a peak of at least 4% donor T cells among recipient peripheral blood mononuclear cells. Samples from three later patients were sequenced in-house on an Illumina MiSeq with MiXCR processing rather than by the commercial service. Overall results and qualifications from the work: GvH clones were detected in recipient bone marrow, and some appeared earlier in ileal mucosa or blood, consistent with an intestinal mucosal origin. High GvH to HvG T cell clonal ratios were observed in the allografts of patients with donor T cell macrochimerism. Peak levels of circulating GvH clones were associated with declines in HvG clones early after transplant. Conclusions were limited by the relatively low number and heterogeneity of intestinal transplant patients.

Library generation was performed with the immunoSEQ multiplex PCR assay. For most patients, genomic DNA was subjected to high-throughput TCR-beta CDR3 sequencing by Adaptive Biotechnologies. Processing in the source paper ran as follows. Adaptive's ImmunoSEQ software was the source of the TCR sequencing data for 18 patients, while a few other patients were processed with MiXCR and VDJtools. CDR3 nucleotide sequences shared between donor and recipient were removed because their origin could not be assigned. Alloreactive clones required at least 2-fold expansion over unstimulated cells and minimum CFSE-low frequency of 0.002% (template counts) or 0.001% (read counts). Clones were considered mappable if detected in sequenced pre-transplant spleen, lymph node, or MLR CFSE-low populations of the donor or recipient. Cumulative frequency of alloreactive clones was calculated as a percentage of all sequences weighted by copy number. The immuneACCESS repertoire file appears here via TCRdb, limited to in-frame rearrangements. These files lack a portion of the clones; in checked studies, under half of the deficit traces to unresolved V genes, and the cause of the others is not known. The V and J calls and the clone size are those of that table, but D and trimming were determined from the DNA. This sample lists about 97,000 clones; 80% to 95% were detected once. 15% to 20% of the sample rests with the top ten.

For this clone: Its cognate antigen has yet to be identified. No quality values exist for individual bases; no much larger clone is one base distant.

According to the germline V gene, CDR1 reads LGHNA and CDR2 reads YNFKEQ. V is cut back by 4 bases and J by 5 bases, with 5 bases in the junction unmatched. Taken from cysteine to phenylalanine, the CDR3 has 14 residues. Here the CDR3 DNA is all that survives: 42 bases in frame from base 1. Blood samples were collected up to 4 times in the first month after transplant and then at least monthly when available. Sample: PBMCs, taken 450 to 460 days after intestinal transplant. The TCR comes from a human patient who received an intestinal transplant, so some T cells may come from the graft donor. This receptor chain uses TRBV4-2 and TRBJ1-1, and 9 junctional nucleotides match TRBD1. The bases are TGTGCCAGCAGCCCACAGGGGGCGCGGACTGAAGCTTTCTTT. Translated, this is CASSPQGARTEAFF.